Listed below are T cell receptor beta chains from one sample, sequenced in a study of PD-L1 blockade in urothelial cancer. Profiling relied on immunoSEQ multiplex PCR, and the TCRdb table lists in-frame clones only, not all of them. The profile covers some 67,000 clones, with 85% to 90% appearing a single time and roughly 3.4% taken by the ten largest. Sample: PBMCs, taken around atezolizumab (anti-PD-L1) treatment. The source is a man in his sixties with urothelial cancer. Both conserved end residues are trimmed from each CDR3.

v_call	j_call	cdr3_aa
TRBV19	TRBJ2-3	ASSIGAKGVTGTDTQY
TRBV6-1	TRBJ1-2	ASSGAGQGAIDGGYT
TRBV28	TRBJ2-3	ASREQGDNSGSIGD
TRBV6-5	TRBJ1-1	ASSYPPSEAF
TRBV7-6	TRBJ2-7	ASSPGGRDEQY
TRBV13	TRBJ2-6	ASSPPRQGLPSGANVLT
TRBV5-4	TRBJ2-2	ASSLDFGTGVSGELF
TRBV6-6	TRBJ1-1	ASSSTDMNTEAF
TRBV7-7	TRBJ2-1	ASSPGLAGETAHNEQF
TRBV30	TRBJ2-2	ACVSGRILTGELF
TRBV7-6	TRBJ2-7	ASSPDSSPPLEEQY
TRBV28	TRBJ1-1	ASSSLGEITEAF
TRBV18	TRBJ2-3	ASSPQKLAGTDTQY
TRBV18	TRBJ1-2	ASSLTTGGNYGYT
TRBV30	TRBJ2-2	AWSGGVGELF
TRBV29-1	TRBJ2-1	STKATSGGHNEQF
TRBV30	TRBJ1-2	AWSVRRALSGYT
TRBV10-1	TRBJ2-3	ASSERGASTDTQY
TRBV4-3	TRBJ2-5	ASSPGGQGKRETQY
TRBV19	TRBJ1-5	ASKRERGQPQH
TRBV19	TRBJ1-2	ASSIGQGWGYT
TRBV7-2	TRBJ2-1	ASSLTGLYNEQF
TRBV6-5	TRBJ2-7	ASSYGASGKNEQY
TRBV11-2	TRBJ2-5	ASSLTSGESETQY
TRBV4-1	TRBJ2-7	ASSRPGGTYEQY
TRBV2	TRBJ2-7	ASSPLDSYEQY
TRBV12-5	TRBJ1-2	ASGLFPDSVVSYT
TRBV5-1	TRBJ1-1	ASSLAEAGYAEAF
TRBV18	TRBJ2-7	ASSFEVGGGSYEQY
TRBV19	TRBJ1-5	ASRPGVYSNQPQH
TRBV10-3	TRBJ1-5	AISESLGGPQH
TRBV5-4	TRBJ2-1	ASSLGLVSSSYNEQF
TRBV11-2	TRBJ1-3	ASSREGFSGNTIY
TRBV28	TRBJ2-4	ASSLLQGSQY
TRBV19	TRBJ2-1	ASSTLRTGNEQF
TRBV5-6	TRBJ2-2	ASSLPRDNTGELF
TRBV20-1	TRBJ2-7	SAVAVAGQY
TRBV5-1	TRBJ2-7	ASSLMVRGSEEQY
TRBV25-1	TRBJ2-3	ASSEFLEGVRADTQY
TRBV7-2	TRBJ2-1	ASSLASGGASEQF
TRBV21-1	TRBJ1-2	ASTSGDLDGYT
TRBV5-5	TRBJ1-5	ASSLATTGYQPQH
TRBV6-1	TRBJ2-1	ASSEVVPRGGEQF
TRBV27	TRBJ2-1	ASSTDRGYNEQF
TRBV6-6	TRBJ2-1	AIPKSVEQF
TRBV7-2	TRBJ2-5	ASSTSGRQETQY
TRBV18	TRBJ2-5	ASSPRQGVETQY
TRBV7-9	TRBJ1-1	ASSLDGSAAF
TRBV6-6	TRBJ1-2	ASSFVGSYGYT
TRBV7-2	TRBJ1-6	ASSLAVPGASLH
TRBV5-1	TRBJ2-3	ASSFLSGGNTDTQY